This entry lists 10 T cell receptor beta chains sequenced from one sample in a study of PD-1 blockade in classical Hodgkin lymphoma. Profiled with immunoSEQ multiplex PCR; TCRdb holds only in-frame clones, not every one. The table lists 25,000 to 35,000 clones, approximately 70% of them singletons. The patients all showed relapse after autologous stem cell transplantation, while their brentuximab vedotin exposure varied. The starting material was peripheral blood mononuclear cells (PBMCs), obtained before the second cycle of nivolumab. The receptors derive from a human donor with classical Hodgkin lymphoma.

The rearrangement uses TRBV7-2 and TRBJ1-1; D not resolved. Trimming stripped 0 bases from V and 1 base from J, with 9 bases between. The CDR3 is 15 residues long. The V gene's germline CDR1 is SGHTA and CDR2 FQGNSA. The CDR3 loop is CASSLARTPNTEAFF. Here the CDR3 DNA reads TGTGCCAGCAGCTTAGCCCGGACCCCGAACACTGAAGCTTTCTTT.

The chain couples TRBV11-2 to TRBJ1-1, with 7 bases fitting TRBD1. CDR1 is SGHAT, CDR2 FQNNGV, per germline. The CDR3 sequence is 12 residues long. J gave up 10 bases and V 5 bases, and 7 bases lay outside the gene matches. CDR3: CASSRDRERAFF. The CDR3 bases are TGTGCCAGCAGCCGAGACAGGGAGCGAGCTTTCTTT.

V usage is TRBV29-1 and J usage is TRBJ1-3; 9 bases are shared with TRBD1. The CDR3 covers 15 residues. The V and J ends lost 4 bases and 1 base, in that order; junction bases with no gene match: 5. The V gene's germline CDR1 is SQVTM and CDR2 ANQGSEA. CDR3: CSVGWDRVSGNTIYF. The CDR3 DNA reads TGCAGCGTTGGTTGGGACAGGGTGTCTGGAAACACCATATATTTT.

This clone showed up just a few times. This rearrangement joins TRBV29-1 to TRBJ2-2, with TRBD1 as a possible D gene (5 bases). CDR3 length: 12 amino acids. Trimming stripped 5 bases from V and 6 bases from J, with 10 bases between. Germline V gene data show CDR1 as SQVTM and CDR2 as ANQGSEA. This CDR3 reads CSVYQGSGELFF. In DNA form, the CDR3 reads TGCAGCGTTTACCAGGGATCCGGGGAGCTGTTTTTT.

CDR3 sequence (DNA): TGTGCCAGCAGCTTCACGGCTAGCACAGATACGCAGTATTTT. Residues: CASSFTASTDTQYF. This rearrangement joins TRBV11-3 to TRBJ2-3; no firm D call. The CDR3 is 14 amino acids. Between the trimmed V and J ends, which lost 3 bases and 0 bases, there was a span of 7 bases. The germline V gene has CDR1 SGHNT and CDR2 YENEEA. The variable domain in full, with the rest retrieved from reference TRBV11-3 and TRBJ2-3, is EAGVVQSPRYKIIEKKQPVAFWCNPISGHNTLYWYLQNLGQGPELLIRYENEEAVDDSQLPKDRFSAERLKGVDSTLKIQPAELGDSAVYLCASSFTASTDTQYFGPGTRLTVL.

The gene calls are TRBV28 and TRBJ2-5; 8 bases map to TRBD2. Germline CDR1 reads MDHEN; CDR2 reads SYDVKM. The V and J ends lost 5 bases and 0 bases, in that order; junction bases with no gene match: 5. The CDR3 consists of 15 residues. The chain's CDR3 is CASSKLADHQETQYF. CDR3 sequence (DNA): TGTGCCAGCAGTAAACTAGCGGACCACCAAGAGACCCAGTACTTC.

V usage is TRBV7-2 and J usage is TRBJ1-2; D may be TRBD1 (6 bases). The germline CDR1 and CDR2 sequences are SGHTA and FQGNSA. The CDR3 consists of 14 residues. V was cut by 2 bases and J by 2 bases, with 9 bases left in between. The CDR3 reads CASSLRTANYGYTF. The CDR3 DNA reads TGTGCCAGCAGCTTACGGACAGCCAACTATGGCTACACCTTC.

The chain is built from TRBV5-8 and TRBJ1-3; a possible D gene is TRBD1 (6 bases). This CDR3 spans 14 amino acids. The V and J ends lost 6 bases and 2 bases respectively, with 12 bases between them. Germline CDR1 reads SGHTS; CDR2 reads YDEGEE. CDR3 nucleotides: TGTGCCAGCACCCTTACAGGGACTGGAAACACCATATATTTT. It yields the protein CASTLTGTGNTIYF.

This rearrangement joins TRBV28 to TRBJ2-7; either TRBD1 or TRBD2 may supply D (5 bases each). CDR3 length: 15 residues. Trimming left V 4 bases short and J 3 bases short, with 16 bases between. The germline V gene encodes CDR1 MDHEN and CDR2 SYDVKM. CDR3 protein: CASSSIYRDGYEQYF. The CDR3 DNA reads TGTGCCAGCAGTTCCATTTACCGGGACGGCTACGAGCAGTACTTC.

The V call is TRBV6-5, the J call TRBJ1-2, with D possibly matching TRBD1 (5 bases). V was cut by 8 bases and J by 9 bases, with 16 bases left in between. Germline V gene lookup returns CDR1 MNHEY and CDR2 SVGAGI. CDR3 length: 12 residues. CDR3 in amino acids: CASGGLGKRYTF. The CDR3 DNA follows: TGTGCCAGCGGGGGTCTCGGAAAACGCTACACCTTC.